The 13 T cell receptor beta chains presented below share a single source sample, sequenced in a study of patients and donors after allogeneic stem cell transplantation (dated by TCRdb to 2020 to 2021). Receptor amplification or capture employed RT-PCR. Sequencing used a NextSeq 550. TCRdb reprocessing: public reads trimmed at Q25 with fastp, clones called with MiXCR, in-frame beta chains kept. Each CDR3 protein gets just one entry, which takes the most common genes and DNA from the rows behind it. This sample holds about 230,000 distinct CDR3 sequences; around 14% were observed only once. The ten largest account for 11% of the sample. Sequenced: blood, either unsorted or a sorted T cell fraction (not recorded which). The receptors come from a human donor who was either an allogeneic HSCT recipient or a stem cell or donor lymphocyte infusion donor (not recorded which). It is not recorded whose cells these are; they may come from a transplant donor.

Ten or more counts support this clonotype. The chain combines TRBV3-1 with TRBJ2-7; D gene uncertain. In germline, CDR1 is LGHDT, CDR2 YNNKEL (reference sequence). This CDR3 is 11 amino acids long. Trimming removed 1 base at V and 5 bases at J, with 3 bases between. The CDR3 spells CASSQVDEQYF. CDR3 sequence (DNA): TGTGCCAGCAGCCAAGTGGACGAGCAGTACTTC.

The chain is built from TRBV5-1 and TRBJ2-7; TRBD1 might be the D (5 bases). The CDR3 has 16 amino acids. Germline-derived CDR1 and CDR2 are SGHRS and YFSETQ. Trimming took off 0 bases at V and 0 bases at J, with 13 bases between the two ends. CDR3 sequence reads: CASSLAWQGNSYEQYF. The CDR3 DNA follows: TGCGCCAGCAGCTTGGCCTGGCAGGGTAACTCCTACGAGCAGTACTTC.

This clonotype was seen a few times. V gene TRBV6-5 combines with J gene TRBJ1-1; D is unresolved. CDR3 size: 14 residues. Germline V gives CDR1 MNHEY, CDR2 SVGAGI. Trimming took off 0 bases at V and 4 bases at J, with 9 bases between the two ends. The CDR3 sequence is CASSYSHSSTEAFF. CDR3 nucleotides: TGTGCCAGCAGTTACTCCCACAGTTCCACTGAAGCTTTCTTT.

This clonotype was seen a few times. The rearrangement joins TRBV5-4 to TRBJ2-3; D not certain. This CDR3 spans 14 amino acids. Germline V gene lookup returns CDR1 SGHNT and CDR2 YYREEE (reference sequence). Trimming shortened V by 7 bases and J by 4 bases, and 16 bases separated the two germline ends. CDR3 residues: CASQPAVGPDTQYF. CDR3 nucleotide sequence: TGTGCCAGCCAACCAGCCGTGGGCCCAGATACGCAGTATTTT. Drawing the rest from reference TRBV5-4 and TRBJ2-3, the complete variable domain is ETGVTQSPTHLIKTRGQQVTLRCSSQSGHNTVSWYQQALGQGPQFIFQYYREEENGRGNFPPRFSGLQFPNYSSELNVNALELDDSALYLCASQPAVGPDTQYFGPGTRLTVL.

The chain uses TRBV2 and TRBJ1-3; D remains unclear. The CDR3 runs 15 residues. V lost 2 bases and J lost 4, with 12 bases in between. Germline CDR1 and CDR2: SNHLY and FYNNEI. As DNA, the CDR3 is TGTGCCAGCAGTGAATTCGGCCCCCCGGGAAACACCATATATTTT. Its translation: CASSEFGPPGNTIYF. Filled out from reference TRBV2 and TRBJ1-3, the complete variable domain reads EPEVTQTPSHQVTQMGQEVILRCVPISNHLYFYWYRQILGQKVEFLVSFYNNEISEKSEIFDDQFSVERPDGSNFTLKIRSTKLEDSAMYFCASSEFGPPGNTIYFGEGSWLTVV.

This clonotype was counted ten times or more. The V call is TRBV5-1, the J call TRBJ2-1, with D hard to call. CDR1 SGHRS and CDR2 YFSETQ come from the germline V gene. CDR3 size: 13 residues. V shed 0 bases and J shed 6 bases, with 7 bases lying between them. The CDR3 DNA reads as TGCGCCAGCAGCTTGGATCTCCCCAATGAGCAGTTCTTC. Translation: CASSLDLPNEQFF. Together with reference TRBV5-1 and TRBJ2-1, the CDR3 gives the full variable domain: KAGVTQTPRYLIKTRGQQVTLSCSPISGHRSVSWYQQTPGQGLQFLFEYFSETQRNKGNFPGRFSGRQFSNSRSEMNVSTLELGDSALYLCASSLDLPNEQFFGPGTRLTVL.

This clonotype was seen a handful of times. The CDR3 region is CASSRGQDNSPLHF. The CDR3 nucleotides are TGTGCCAGCTCACGGGGACAGGATAATTCACCCCTCCACTTT. The V call is TRBV18, the J call TRBJ1-6, with 8 bases that match TRBD1. Unmatched junction bases numbered 1, after V lost 4 bases and J lost 5 bases. The CDR3 runs 14 residues. The germline gives CDR1 KGHSH, CDR2 LQKENI.

This clonotype was seen at least ten times. The chain is built from TRBV20-1 and TRBJ1-4; D uncertain. The length of the CDR3 is 12 residues. Trimming stripped 6 bases from V and 7 bases from J, with 12 bases between. Germline assignment: CDR1 DFQATT and CDR2 SNEGSKA (reference sequence). This CDR3 reads CSAAGYGEKLFF. Here the CDR3 DNA reads TGCAGTGCCGCCGGGTACGGTGAAAAACTGTTTTTT.

There are many counts of this clonotype. The rearrangement joins TRBV18 to TRBJ1-3; D uncertain. Germline lookup yields CDR1 KGHSH and CDR2 LQKENI. This CDR3 comprises 15 residues. V dropped 2 bases and J dropped 1 base, with 9 bases sitting between them. This CDR3 is CASSPVPGSGNTIYF. CDR3 nucleotides: TGTGCCAGCTCACCAGTCCCGGGGTCTGGAAACACCATATATTTT.

This chain connects TRBV6-1 to TRBJ1-2, with D possibly matching TRBD1 (5 bases). CDR1 is MNHNS and CDR2 is SASEGT in the germline V gene. The CDR3 covers 14 residues. V shed 5 bases and J shed 2 bases, with 12 bases lying between them. The CDR3, as DNA: TGTGCCAGCAGTCCCCTGGGACGGAACTATGGCTACACCTTC. Translation: CASSPLGRNYGYTF.

In this sample, this clonotype turned up many times. The V and J genes are TRBV6-5 and TRBJ1-1; 8 bases are shared with TRBD1. With 2 bases clipped from V and 0 bases from J, the junction kept 2 bases outside the gene matches. This CDR3 is 15 amino acids long. Per germline, CDR1 MNHEY and CDR2 SVGAGI. The DNA of the CDR3 is TGTGCCAGCAGTTACGGGACAGGACTGAACACTGAAGCTTTCTTT. Its translation: CASSYGTGLNTEAFF.

This chain uses TRBV5-1 with TRBJ2-1; 9 nucleotides agree with TRBD2. The ends lost 4 bases at V and 7 bases at J; junction bases unmatched: 9. The CDR3 has 15 residues. From germline, CDR1 is SGHRS and CDR2 YFSETQ. The CDR3 DNA reads as TGCGCCAGCAGCCGGGCGGGAGGGCCTAGTAATGAGCAGTTCTTC. Translation: CASSRAGGPSNEQFF.

The V call is TRBV7-3, the J call TRBJ1-1, with unresolved D. The CDR3 is 14 residues long. Germline CDR1 reads SGHTA; CDR2 reads FQGTGA. Deletions cut 9 bases from V and 7 bases from J, with 21 bases between. The CDR3, as DNA: TGTGCCAGTAAATCGGCAGGAAGAACGGGTGAAGCTTTCTTT. Translation: CASKSAGRTGEAFF.